These 23 T cell receptor beta chains originate from one sample sequenced in a study of radiotherapy plus CTLA-4 blockade in lung cancer. The assay was immunoSEQ multiplex PCR, and TCRdb's table has in-frame clones only and misses some. The sample has 30,000 or so clones; 65% to 75% are singletons. Material: peripheral blood, obtained from a patient treated with radiotherapy plus ipilimumab. These receptors were obtained from a human donor with non-small cell lung cancer who had stable disease on radiotherapy plus ipilimumab.

The chain is built from TRBV5-6 and TRBJ2-7; 8 bases align to TRBD2. V lost 4 bases and J lost 2; bases outside the gene matches: 8. Germline-derived CDR1 and CDR2 are SGHDT and YYEEEE. The CDR3 has 15 amino acids. In nucleotides, the CDR3 is TGTGCCAGCAGCGGATCCCCGGGAGGGGCCTACGAGCAGTACTTC. This encodes CASSGSPGGAYEQYF.

This sequence joins TRBV27 and TRBJ2-3; the D call may be TRBD1 or TRBD2 (7 bases each). V was cut by 8 bases and J by 4 bases, with 16 bases left in between. Germline-derived CDR1 and CDR2 are MNHEY and SMNVEV (reference sequence). The CDR3 is 14 amino acids. The CDR3 DNA sequence: TGTGCCAGCTATGAGGCAGGGGGGGCAGATACGCAGTATTTT. Translating it yields CASYEAGGADTQYF.

The chain employs TRBV11-2 and TRBJ1-3; D possibly corresponds to TRBD1 (6 bases). This CDR3 is 13 amino acids long. Germline V gene sequence: CDR1 SGHAT, CDR2 FQNNGV. The V end was cut by 6 bases, the J end by 9 bases, with 15 bases between. For the CDR3, the DNA is TGTGCCAGCAGTCGACAGGTCCAGGGCACCATATATTTT. Translating gives CASSRQVQGTIYF.

This clone has just one count. The V and J genes are TRBV7-2 and TRBJ2-3; D gene uncertain. V dropped 5 bases and J dropped 5 bases, with 20 bases sitting between them. Germline V gives CDR1 SGHTA, CDR2 FQGNSA. The CDR3 is 16 amino acids. CDR3 residues: CASSLSSTSPGDTQYF. The CDR3 DNA sequence: TGTGCCAGCAGCCTATCAAGTACCTCCCCTGGAGATACGCAGTATTTT.

The chain employs TRBV5-1 and TRBJ1-1, with D hard to call. Trimming pared 0 bases from V and 7 bases from J, leaving 16 bases between. Germline V gives CDR1 SGHRS, CDR2 YFSETQ. The CDR3 has 15 residues. CDR3 residues: CASSLATVKGVEAFF. In DNA, the CDR3 is TGCGCCAGCAGCTTGGCGACGGTTAAGGGAGTTGAAGCTTTCTTT.

The chain joins TRBV19 to TRBJ1-1; maybe TRBD1 (6 bases). Deletions cut 3 bases from V and 1 base from J, with 12 bases between. CDR1 and CDR2 (germline): LNHDA, SQIVND (reference sequence). The CDR3 extends over 15 amino acids. CDR3 region: CASSMTPGQNTEAFF. Written as DNA, the CDR3 is TGTGCCAGTAGTATGACCCCGGGACAGAACACTGAAGCTTTCTTT.

There are a few counts of this clone. J is TRBJ2-7 and V is TRBV7-2; D might be TRBD2 (6 bases). Trimming left V 5 bases short and J 0 bases short, with 26 bases between. The CDR3 contains 19 residues. Germline V CDR1 and CDR2: SGHTA, FQGNSA. The CDR3 DNA is TGTGCCAGCAGCATAAGACCTTTGTTGCTAGCGTCCCCCTCCTACGAGCAGTACTTC. Its protein product is CASSIRPLLLASPSYEQYF.

The chain couples TRBV30 to TRBJ2-7; D is perhaps TRBD1 (6 bases). The V gene lost 4 bases and the J gene lost 3 bases, with 13 bases spanning the gap. Germline CDR1 is GTSNPN and CDR2 is SVGIG (reference sequence). The CDR3 runs to 13 residues. The CDR3 reads CAWNRVDGYEQYF. The DNA for the CDR3 is TGTGCCTGGAACAGGGTTGACGGCTACGAGCAGTACTTC.

The V and J genes are TRBV5-6 and TRBJ2-3, with TRBD2 matching over 12 bases. This CDR3 region has 16 residues. The J segment lost 5 bases and the V segment lost 0 bases, leaving 4 bases of the junction unmatched. Germline V gene data show CDR1 as SGHDT and CDR2 as YYEEEE. CDR3 loop: CASSLGLAGGQDTQYF. Here the CDR3 DNA reads TGTGCCAGCAGCTTGGGGCTAGCGGGAGGGCAAGATACGCAGTATTTT. Filled out from reference TRBV5-6 and TRBJ2-3, the complete variable domain reads DAGVTQSPTHLIKTRGQQVTLRCSPKSGHDTVSWYQQALGQGPQFIFQYYEEEERQRGNFPDRFSGHQFPNYSSELNVNALLLGDSALYLCASSLGLAGGQDTQYFGPGTRLTVL.

This clone was observed a single time. The V and J genes are TRBV7-3 and TRBJ2-3, with D tentatively TRBD1 or TRBD2 (6 bases each). Germline CDR1 is SGHTA and CDR2 is FQGTGA. The V gene lost 5 bases and the J gene lost 1 base, with 16 bases spanning the gap. The CDR3 extends over 16 amino acids. This CDR3 reads CASSLNGGGGTDTQYF. DNA for the CDR3: TGTGCCAGCAGCCTCAACGGGGGCGGGGGCACAGATACGCAGTATTTT.

The V and J genes are TRBV11-1 and TRBJ1-2, with TRBD1 matching over 9 bases. The V and J ends lost 4 bases and 6 bases, in that order; junction bases with no gene match: 12. CDR3 length: 16 residues. Germline V gene data show CDR1 as SGHAT and CDR2 as FQDESV (reference sequence). CDR3 DNA sequence: TGTGCCAGCAGCTCAGAACAGGGGGCGCGGGTGAATGGCTACACCTTC. Amino acids: CASSSEQGARVNGYTF.

V usage is TRBV19 and J usage is TRBJ2-1; tentative D call: TRBD2 (5 bases). CDR3 length equals 14 residues. Germline loops: CDR1 LNHDA, CDR2 SQIVND (reference sequence). Trimming removed 2 bases at V and 4 bases at J, with 9 bases between. The CDR3 spells CASSIQGGYNEQFF. CDR3 in DNA: TGTGCCAGTAGTATACAAGGCGGGTACAATGAGCAGTTCTTC.

The J gene is TRBJ2-1, the V gene TRBV29-1; 8 nucleotides line up with TRBD1. The length of the CDR3 is 12 residues. Trimming cost V 8 bases and J 9 bases; bases outside gene matches: 9. CDR1 is SQVTM and CDR2 is ANQGSEA in the germline V gene. CDR3 amino acids: CSLTGGSGEQFF. The CDR3 nucleotides read TGCAGCCTTACAGGGGGGTCCGGTGAGCAGTTCTTC.

This clone was seen just once. DNA for the CDR3: TGCAGCGTTGATTTCGGGAGGCGAGAGACCCAGTACTTC. Translated: CSVDFGRRETQYF. This sequence joins TRBV29-1 and TRBJ2-5; 7 bases agree with TRBD2. The CDR3 runs to 13 residues. CDR1 is SQVTM, CDR2 ANQGSEA, per germline. After removal of 3 bases from V and 4 bases from J, the junction contained 5 bases not matched to a gene. Looking up the rest from reference TRBV29-1 and TRBJ2-5 gives the full variable domain: SAVISQKPSRDICQRGTSLTIQCQVDSQVTMMFWYRQQPGQSLTLIATANQGSEATYESGFVIDKFPISRPNLTFSTLTVSNMSPEDSSIYLCSVDFGRRETQYFGPGTRLLVL.

This sequence joins TRBV6-5 and TRBJ1-2; D call uncertain. Germline CDR1 is MNHEY and CDR2 is SVGAGI. Deletions cut 2 bases from V and 5 bases from J, with 9 bases between. The CDR3 contains 13 residues. The DNA of the CDR3 is TGTGCCAGCAGTTACACGGGAGCTTATGGCTACACCTTC. Protein product: CASSYTGAYGYTF.

The V gene is TRBV23-1, the J gene TRBJ2-7; D remains unclear. TRBV23-1 counts as an open reading frame of uncertain function. The CDR3 covers 13 residues. V lost 8 bases to trimming and J lost 5 bases, with 16 bases between them. Here the CDR3 DNA reads TGCGCCAGCCGCCAGGTTGGGTGGAACGAGCAGTACTTC. This codes for CASRQVGWNEQYF.

This clone was seen only a few times. This chain connects TRBV5-1 to TRBJ2-1; TRBD2 aligns across 8 bases. In germline, CDR1 is SGHRS, CDR2 YFSETQ. This CDR3 is 17 amino acids long. V was clipped by 1 base and J by 0 bases; unmatched bases: 6. In DNA, the CDR3 is TGCGCCAGCAGCTTGAGCTCGGGAGGGGTCTCCTACAATGAGCAGTTCTTC. Its translation: CASSLSSGGVSYNEQFF.

The chain has TRBV6-5 and TRBJ1-1; D is unresolved. This CDR3 has 15 amino acids. CDR1 MNHEY and CDR2 SVGAGI come from the germline V gene. The germline V and J ends were trimmed by 2 bases and 1 base, with 11 bases remaining between them. The CDR3 DNA reads TGTGCCAGCAGTTACGTCTTTGGCGGGAACACTGAAGCTTTCTTT. Amino acid sequence: CASSYVFGGNTEAFF.

This sequence joins TRBV13 and TRBJ1-1, with TRBD1 as a possible D gene (6 bases). The CDR3 spans 15 residues. Germline CDR1 and CDR2: PRHDT and FYEKMQ (reference sequence). Trimming stripped 2 bases from V and 4 bases from J, with 14 bases between. The CDR3 protein is CASSLRRGQGTEAFF. Here the CDR3 DNA reads TGTGCCAGCAGCTTAAGGCGGGGGCAAGGCACTGAAGCTTTCTTT.

The chain uses TRBV2 and TRBJ2-1, with D uncertain. Germline values: CDR1 SNHLY, CDR2 FYNNEI. The ends were cut back, 2 bases at V and 12 bases at J, with 8 bases in the middle. The CDR3 is 11 amino acids. The CDR3 DNA sequence: TGTGCCAGCAGTGAAAGAGTGGGGCAGTTCTTC. This codes for CASSERVGQFF.

The V call is TRBV6-5, the J call TRBJ2-7, with D possibly TRBD1 on 5 matching bases. Germline loops: CDR1 MNHEY, CDR2 SVGAGI. The germline V and J ends were trimmed by 7 bases and 2 bases, with 18 bases remaining between them. The CDR3 spans 15 residues. The CDR3 sequence: CASTSRQGRTYEQYF. In DNA form, the CDR3 reads TGTGCCAGCACGAGTAGGCAGGGCCGCACCTACGAGCAGTACTTC.

J is TRBJ2-1 and V is TRBV27; 9 nucleotides line up with TRBD2. The trim removed 5 bases at V and 4 bases at J, leaving 6 bases unmatched. This CDR3 has 15 residues. CDR1 MNHEY and CDR2 SMNVEV come from the germline V gene (reference sequence). CDR3 loop: CASSLGLASYNEQFF. In DNA form, the CDR3 reads TGTGCCAGCAGTCTGGGACTAGCCTCTTACAATGAGCAGTTCTTC.

This clone has just one count. J is TRBJ2-1 and V is TRBV11-3; D is ambiguous. The CDR3 totals 11 residues. Germline-derived CDR1 and CDR2 are SGHNT and YENEEA. V was trimmed by 8 bases and J by 6 bases, leaving 8 bases between them. The CDR3 DNA is TGTGCCAGCTTCTGGCGCAATGAGCAGTTCTTC. It encodes CASFWRNEQFF.